The 16 T cell receptor beta chains given below trace back to one sample, sequenced in a study of blood T cell repertoires in COVID-19. Here immunoSEQ multiplex PCR was the method, and the copy in TCRdb shows in-frame clones only, minus some. The table shows just over 95,000 clones, with 85% to 90% occurring only once. The sequenced sample consisted of peripheral blood. These receptors were taken from a human donor in a cohort sampled during active COVID-19.

The genes are TRBV13 and TRBJ1-4; TRBD1 matches 9 bases. The CDR3 contains 15 residues. CDR1 is PRHDT, CDR2 FYEKMQ, per germline (reference sequence). With V trimmed by 5 bases and J by 8 bases, 9 bases remained unmatched. CDR3 coding DNA: TGTGCCAGCAGCCTACAGGGGGCCCTTTCGGAAAAACTGTTTTTT. It translates to CASSLQGALSEKLFF.

V is TRBV11-2 and J is TRBJ2-3; no clear D gene. The V end lost 1 base, the J end lost 0 bases, and 8 bases lay between the germline ends. This CDR3 is 15 amino acids long. CDR1 is SGHAT, CDR2 FQNNGV, per germline. CDR3 residues: CASSLVLTSTDTQYF. Written as DNA, the CDR3 is TGTGCCAGCAGCTTAGTCCTCACTAGCACAGATACGCAGTATTTT.

The chain combines TRBV28 with TRBJ2-1, with D possibly matching TRBD2 (6 bases). Germline CDR1 reads MDHEN; CDR2 reads SYDVKM. Between the trimmed V and J ends, which lost 5 bases and 0 bases, there was a span of 11 bases. This CDR3 spans 15 amino acids. DNA of the CDR3: TGTGCCAGCAGTCCGCCCGGGAGCTCCTACAATGAGCAGTTCTTC. Its translation: CASSPPGSSYNEQFF.

The chain carries TRBV3-1 (or the pseudogene TRBV3-2) and TRBJ1-2; D uncertain. CDR3 size: 14 residues. Trimming shortened V by 4 bases and J by 4 bases, and 13 bases separated the two germline ends. Per germline, CDR1 LGHDT and CDR2 YNNKEL (reference sequence). The DNA of the CDR3 is TGTGCCAGCAGCCCGGGTGAGGGAGGCTATGGCTACACCTTC. Amino acid sequence: CASSPGEGGYGYTF.

This clone was seen a single time. In DNA form, the CDR3 reads TGTGCCAGCAGCTTAAGTGCGGCAGGGGGCCACGAGCAGTACTTC. It codes for CASSLSAAGGHEQYF. This chain joins TRBV7-3 and TRBJ2-7; 8 nucleotides line up with TRBD1. This CDR3 region has 15 residues. The junction had 7 bases not matched to a gene; V was cut back by 1 base and J by 5 bases. Germline CDR1 SGHTA, CDR2 FQGTGA.

V is TRBV19 and J is TRBJ1-2; D not resolved. Trimming stripped 2 bases from V and 8 bases from J, with 15 bases between. Germline-derived CDR1 and CDR2 are LNHDA and SQIVND (reference sequence). The CDR3 contains 14 residues. The CDR3 spells CASSILAAGGGYTF. The CDR3 bases are TGTGCCAGTAGTATACTGGCGGCAGGAGGGGGCTACACCTTC.

V and J are TRBV28 and TRBJ2-1; perhaps TRBD1 as D (7 bases). The CDR3 is made up of 17 amino acids. Trimming stripped 1 base from V and 0 bases from J, with 13 bases between. From germline, CDR1 is MDHEN and CDR2 SYDVKM. The CDR3 reads CASSLFSGGSSYNEQFF. CDR3 DNA: TGTGCCAGCAGTTTATTTTCAGGGGGGAGCTCCTACAATGAGCAGTTCTTC.

Remarks on this clone: This sample also contains other DNA sequences that code for the same CDR3. This chain links TRBV6-5 with TRBJ2-7, with 7 positions matching TRBD2. This CDR3 has 14 amino acids. With 3 bases clipped from V and 3 bases from J, the junction kept 5 bases outside the gene matches. Looked up from germline, CDR1 is MNHEY and CDR2 is SVGAGI. The CDR3 loop reads CASSYRTRVYEQYF. The CDR3 DNA reads as TGTGCCAGCAGTTATCGGACTAGAGTCTACGAGCAGTACTTC.

The chain combines TRBV2 with TRBJ1-1, with a weak D call TRBD1 (6 bases). V gave up 7 bases and J gave up 2 bases, with 20 bases separating them. The V gene's germline CDR1 is SNHLY and CDR2 FYNNEI. The CDR3 is 16 amino acids. The CDR3 protein is CASTAGGTDGNTEAFF. The CDR3 DNA follows: TGTGCCAGCACTGCGGGGGGCACCGACGGAAACACTGAAGCTTTCTTT.

This chain connects TRBV2 to TRBJ1-5; tentatively, D is TRBD1 (6 bases). Germline V lookup: CDR1 SNHLY, CDR2 FYNNEI. This CDR3 has 13 amino acids. Trimming cost V 6 bases and J 5 bases, with 11 bases left between them. CDR3 amino acids: CASRMDRDQPQHF. The CDR3 DNA reads as TGTGCCAGCAGAATGGACAGAGATCAGCCCCAGCATTTT.

V is TRBV7-9 and J is TRBJ2-7; D call uncertain. Germline V lookup: CDR1 SEHNR, CDR2 FQNEAQ (reference sequence). V was cut by 3 bases and J by 4 bases, with 10 bases left in between. The CDR3 totals 13 residues. CDR3 sequence: CASSLLEPYEQYF. In nucleotides, the CDR3 is TGTGCCAGCAGCTTGCTAGAACCATACGAGCAGTACTTC.

This clone appeared a single time. The chain recombines TRBV19 with TRBJ2-1; a possible D gene is TRBD2 (6 bases). The CDR3 is made up of 14 amino acids. The ends were cut back, 5 bases at V and 7 bases at J, with 15 bases in the middle. Per the germline V gene, CDR1 is LNHDA and CDR2 is SQIVND (reference sequence). The CDR3 reads CASSPGTGLNEQFF. CDR3 nucleotides: TGTGCCAGTAGTCCCGGGACTGGTCTTAATGAGCAGTTCTTC.

This sequence joins TRBV7-2 and TRBJ1-2, with D possibly matching TRBD1 (5 bases). The CDR3 runs to 15 residues. V lost 5 bases, J lost 3 bases, and 16 bases lay in between. Germline V gene data show CDR1 as SGHTA and CDR2 as FQGNSA. CDR3 DNA sequence: TGTGCCAGCAGCCCCCGCGGGGGGAAGGACTATGGCTACACCTTC. Translating it yields CASSPRGGKDYGYTF.

The V call is TRBV10-2, the J call TRBJ2-7; 10 bases are a match to TRBD1. Trimming at V came to 7 bases and at J to 6 bases, leaving 12 bases not matched to a gene. From germline, CDR1 is WSHSY and CDR2 SAAADI. CDR3 length: 15 amino acids. CDR3 region: CASKLGTGAVGEQYF. The CDR3 DNA is TGCGCCAGCAAGTTAGGGACAGGGGCCGTAGGCGAGCAGTACTTC.

V gene TRBV2 combines with J gene TRBJ2-7; D is perhaps TRBD1 (6 bases). Trimming stripped 8 bases from V and 2 bases from J, with 13 bases between. Germline CDR1 reads SNHLY; CDR2 reads FYNNEI. The CDR3 contains 13 residues. Here the CDR3 DNA reads TGTGCCAGCGGATTGACAGGACCCTACGAGCAGTACTTC. Translating it yields CASGLTGPYEQYF.

This rearrangement joins TRBV19 to TRBJ2-3; 8 bases match TRBD2. The junction had 3 bases not matched to a gene; V was cut back by 8 bases and J by 2 bases. The CDR3 is made up of 13 amino acids. Germline V gene lookup returns CDR1 LNHDA and CDR2 SQIVND (reference sequence). The CDR3 reads CASRSGNTDTQYF. The CDR3 nucleotides read TGTGCCAGTCGTAGCGGGAACACAGATACGCAGTATTTT. Using reference TRBV19 and TRBJ2-3 for the parts outside the CDR3, the full variable domain is DGGITQSPKYLFRKEGQNVTLSCEQNLNHDAMYWYRQDPGQGLRLIYYSQIVNDFQKGDIAEGYSVSREKKESFPLTVTSAQKNPTAFYLCASRSGNTDTQYFGPGTRLTVL.